These 26 T cell receptor beta chains were sequenced from one sample in a study of graft-versus-host responses after intestinal transplantation. Repertoires were generated with immunoSEQ multiplex PCR, while TCRdb's copy carries only in-frame clones and drops some. The sample holds approximately 19,000 clones, roughly 40% seen once. Sample: alloreactive CD4+ T cells from a mixed lymphocyte reaction culture, taken before intestinal transplant. Sample subset: CFSE-low proliferating T cells sorted from roughly 6-day pre-transplant mixed lymphocyte reaction (GvH or HvG direction). These TCRs come from a human patient who received an intestinal transplant.

V and J are TRBV29-1 and TRBJ2-5, with 11 bases fitting TRBD1. The CDR3 spans 15 residues. Per the germline V gene, CDR1 is SQVTM and CDR2 is ANQGSEA. Unmatched junction bases numbered 8, after V lost 6 bases and J lost 2 bases. CDR3 sequence: CSVGSGTGGQETQYF. The DNA for the CDR3 is TGCAGCGTCGGATCCGGGACAGGGGGTCAAGAGACCCAGTACTTC.

J is TRBJ1-1 and V is TRBV20-1, with TRBD1 matching 7 bases. Unmatched junction bases numbered 4, after V lost 6 bases and J lost 6 bases. The CDR3 length is 11 residues. Germline assignment: CDR1 DFQATT and CDR2 SNEGSKA (reference sequence). CDR3 region: CSATTGSEAFF. In DNA form, the CDR3 reads TGCAGTGCCACGACAGGGTCTGAAGCTTTCTTT.

This chain uses TRBV6-6 with TRBJ1-2; 8 bases agree with TRBD1. The V gene end was trimmed by 5 bases and the J gene end by 4 bases; junction bases not matched to a gene: 3. The CDR3 has 13 amino acids. CDR1 is MNHNY and CDR2 is SVGAGI in the germline V gene (reference sequence). CDR3: CASSNRGGYGYTF. Here the CDR3 DNA reads TGTGCCAGCAGTAACAGGGGGGGCTATGGCTACACCTTC.

This clone appeared a few times. The chain links TRBV6-5 to TRBJ1-6; D remains unclear. Trimming took off 10 bases at V and 6 bases at J, with 19 bases between the two ends. The CDR3 runs to 15 residues. Per the germline V gene, CDR1 is MNHEY and CDR2 is SVGAGI. The CDR3 sequence is CATNLHEGINSPLHF. CDR3 nucleotide sequence: TGTGCCACCAACCTTCACGAGGGAATTAATTCACCCCTCCACTTT.

This clone came up a few times. The chain is built from TRBV25-1 and TRBJ2-5; D perhaps matches TRBD2 (6 bases). The V gene lost 6 bases and the J gene lost 1 base, with 9 bases spanning the gap. This CDR3 region has 13 residues. Germline CDR1 is MGHDK and CDR2 is SYGVNS. Written as DNA, the CDR3 is TGTGCCAGCAGGGGCGGGGTCCAAGAGACCCAGTACTTC. Translated, it gives CASRGGVQETQYF. The whole variable domain, filled in from reference TRBV25-1 and TRBJ2-5, reads EADIYQTPRYLVIGTGKKITLECSQTMGHDKMYWYQQDPGMELHLIHYSYGVNSTEKGDLSSESTVSRIRTEHFPLTLESARPSHTSQYLCASRGGVQETQYFGPGTRLLVL.

The chain recombines TRBV7-8 with TRBJ1-2; no reliable D call. Looked up from germline, CDR1 is SGHVS and CDR2 is FQNEAQ. The CDR3 is 13 residues long. V lost 5 bases and J 2 bases, leaving 9 bases between the germline ends. The CDR3 protein is CASSNGRNYGYTF. DNA of the CDR3: TGTGCCAGCAGCAACGGCAGGAACTATGGCTACACCTTC.

The chain combines TRBV9 with TRBJ2-1, with a weak D call TRBD1 (6 bases). The V gene lost 2 bases and the J gene lost 6 bases, with 24 bases spanning the gap. Germline V lookup: CDR1 SGDLS, CDR2 YYNGEE. This CDR3 contains 18 residues. CDR3 sequence (DNA): TGTGCCAGCAGCGTTTCGCTTAAACAGGGTCCTCGTGTCAATGAGCAGTTCTTC. Its translation is CASSVSLKQGPRVNEQFF.

The chain links TRBV2 to TRBJ1-1, with no clear D. V lost 5 bases and J 0 bases, leaving 7 bases between the germline ends. Germline loops: CDR1 SNHLY, CDR2 FYNNEI. The CDR3 runs to 13 residues. CDR3 bases: TGTGCCAGCAGTAATCAGCTGAACACTGAAGCTTTCTTT. This encodes CASSNQLNTEAFF.

This chain uses TRBV7-9 with TRBJ1-2; D unresolved. The CDR3 is 12 amino acids. Trimming left V 3 bases short and J 8 bases short, with 10 bases between. The germline V gene has CDR1 SEHNR and CDR2 FQNEAQ (reference sequence). CDR3 loop: CASSFVTSGYTF. The CDR3 bases are TGTGCCAGCAGCTTCGTCACATCCGGCTACACCTTC.

This rearrangement joins TRBV2 to TRBJ1-6; 7 positions match TRBD1. The V gene's germline CDR1 is SNHLY and CDR2 FYNNEI. This CDR3 spans 14 amino acids. With V trimmed by 6 bases and J by 7 bases, 6 bases remained unmatched. This CDR3 is CASSGQAANSPLHF. The CDR3 nucleotides are TGTGCCAGCAGCGGACAGGCTGCAAATTCACCCCTCCACTTT.

DNA for the CDR3: TGTGCCACCAGCAGAGATCTGACACTCAATGAAAAACTGTTTTTT. Protein: CATSRDLTLNEKLFF. This chain uses TRBV15 with TRBJ1-4; D is ambiguous. Trimming pared 0 bases from V and 5 bases from J, leaving 10 bases between. The CDR3 sequence is 15 residues long. Per germline, CDR1 LNHNV and CDR2 YYDKDF (reference sequence).

This clone was seen a handful of times. The chain has TRBV6-1 and TRBJ1-2; D uncertain. CDR1 MNHNS and CDR2 SASEGT come from the germline V gene. V lost 5 bases and J lost 4, with 11 bases in between. This CDR3 region has 13 residues. The CDR3, as DNA: TGTGCCAGCAGTTCGCAAGGCCCCTATGGCTACACCTTC. Encoded protein: CASSSQGPYGYTF.

The CDR3 nucleotides are TGTGCCAGCAGCGCCTCCCGCGGGTCCACCTACGAGCAGTACTTC. This encodes CASSASRGSTYEQYF. This chain links TRBV6-6 with TRBJ2-7; D is possibly TRBD2 (5 bases). CDR3 length: 15 amino acids. Germline CDR1 is MNHNY and CDR2 is SVGAGI (reference sequence). Trimming pared 6 bases from V and 2 bases from J, leaving 17 bases between.

This clone was observed a few times. CDR3 in amino acids: CASSFWVWNTEAFF. The CDR3 nucleotides are TGTGCCAGCAGCTTTTGGGTATGGAACACTGAAGCTTTCTTT. V usage is TRBV5-6 and J usage is TRBJ1-1; D unresolved. The germline V gene has CDR1 SGHDT and CDR2 YYEEEE. Trimming shortened V by 2 bases and J by 1 base, and 9 bases separated the two germline ends. CDR3 length: 14 residues.

This clone turned up a few times. This chain links TRBV19 with TRBJ2-2; D call uncertain. The CDR3 is made up of 14 amino acids. Germline V lookup: CDR1 LNHDA, CDR2 SQIVND (reference sequence). V was shortened by 5 bases and J by 3 bases, with 10 bases between the two germline ends. The CDR3 is CASSVRRDTGELFF. The CDR3 DNA reads as TGTGCCAGTAGTGTACGACGGGACACCGGGGAGCTGTTTTTT.

This clone was detected only once. The chain combines TRBV4-1 with TRBJ1-6, with no clear D. Trimming cost V 6 bases and J 0 bases, with 12 bases left between them. The CDR3 loop spans 16 amino acids. Per the germline V gene, CDR1 is MGHRA and CDR2 is YSYEKL. CDR3 sequence: CASRLDRSSYNSPLHF. As DNA, the CDR3 is TGCGCCAGCAGACTCGACCGGAGCTCCTATAATTCACCCCTCCACTTT.

A few counts support this clone. Here the CDR3 DNA reads TGTGCCAGCAAATTACTCACCGGGACAGGGTATGGCTACACCTTC. As protein: CASKLLTGTGYGYTF. The rearrangement uses TRBV5-4 and TRBJ1-2; 9 bases are shared with TRBD1. CDR1 is SGHNT and CDR2 is YYREEE in the germline V gene (reference sequence). The trim removed 6 bases at V and 5 bases at J, leaving 11 bases unmatched. The CDR3 extends over 15 amino acids.

In its sample, this clone was seen a few times. The genes are TRBV18 and TRBJ2-1; TRBD1 might be the D (5 bases). Trimming shortened V by 1 base and J by 0 bases, and 10 bases separated the two germline ends. Germline lookup yields CDR1 KGHSH and CDR2 LQKENI. The CDR3 covers 16 residues. CDR3 sequence: CASSPQGRSSYNEQFF. The CDR3 nucleotides read TGTGCCAGCTCACCACAGGGGCGAAGCTCCTACAATGAGCAGTTCTTC.

This clone has a handful of counts. V gene TRBV5-1 combines with J gene TRBJ2-7; D is ambiguous. Germline V lookup: CDR1 SGHRS, CDR2 YFSETQ. V was pared by 4 bases and J by 5 bases, with 7 bases between. The CDR3 is made up of 11 amino acids. In nucleotides, the CDR3 is TGCGCCAGCAGCCCCGGACACGAGCAGTACTTC. Protein sequence: CASSPGHEQYF. The full variable domain, completed using reference TRBV5-1 and TRBJ2-7, is KAGVTQTPRYLIKTRGQQVTLSCSPISGHRSVSWYQQTPGQGLQFLFEYFSETQRNKGNFPGRFSGRQFSNSRSEMNVSTLELGDSALYLCASSPGHEQYFGPGTRLTVT.

The gene calls are TRBV6-5 and TRBJ1-1, with 9 nucleotides matching TRBD1. The CDR3 is made up of 15 amino acids. Germline V CDR1 and CDR2: MNHEY, SVGAGI. Trimming at V came to 4 bases and at J to 1 base, leaving 4 bases not matched to a gene. The CDR3 DNA sequence: TGTGCCAGCAGTTCGGAGGGACAGGGGAACACTGAAGCTTTCTTT. Protein sequence: CASSSEGQGNTEAFF.

By share, this clone ranks as medium-sized (0.01 to 0.1%). The rearrangement links TRBV10-2 to TRBJ2-5; D tentatively reads TRBD1 or TRBD2 (5 bases each). The CDR3 runs 12 residues. The ends were cut back, 2 bases at V and 6 bases at J, with 7 bases in the middle. Germline loops: CDR1 WSHSY, CDR2 SAAADI. CDR3 bases: TGCGCCAGCAGTGAGGGGGGAAAGACCCAGTACTTC. This sequence encodes CASSEGGKTQYF.

This clone was picked up a small number of times. The chain is built from TRBV10-3 and TRBJ1-1; D is unresolved. With 3 bases removed from V and 2 bases from J, the gap between germline ends came to 10 bases. The CDR3 is 14 amino acids. The germline V gene encodes CDR1 ENHRY and CDR2 SYGVKD. As DNA, the CDR3 is TGTGCCATCAGTGACCTTATGGGTAACACTGAAGCTTTCTTT. This gives the protein CAISDLMGNTEAFF.

This rearrangement joins TRBV20-1 to TRBJ2-7; D is uncertain. CDR1 is DFQATT and CDR2 is SNEGSKA in the germline V gene (reference sequence). The ends were cut back, 5 bases at V and 1 base at J, with 6 bases in the middle. This CDR3 comprises 11 residues. CDR3: CSAGVSYEQYF. CDR3 coding DNA: TGCAGTGCTGGGGTTTCCTACGAGCAGTACTTC.

This chain joins TRBV6-1 and TRBJ1-6; D call uncertain. This CDR3 has 15 amino acids. The V gene lost 6 bases and the J gene lost 7 bases, with 16 bases spanning the gap. Germline V CDR1 and CDR2: MNHNS, SASEGT. DNA of the CDR3: TGTGCCAGCAGGCGCACGGGCTCCCAAAATTCACCCCTCCACTTT. It specifies CASRRTGSQNSPLHF.

This clone is termed medium-sized. This chain connects TRBV5-1 to TRBJ1-3; D call uncertain. The V gene's germline CDR1 is SGHRS and CDR2 YFSETQ. Trimming cost V 0 bases and J 0 bases, with 10 bases left between them. This CDR3 spans 16 amino acids. This chain's CDR3 is CASSLGSVPSGNTIYF. The CDR3, as DNA: TGCGCCAGCAGCTTGGGTTCAGTCCCCTCTGGAAACACCATATATTTT.

V gene TRBV6-1 combines with J gene TRBJ1-5, with TRBD1 identical over 7 bases. The CDR3 has 15 amino acids. CDR1 and CDR2 (germline): MNHNS, SASEGT. V gave up 8 bases and J gave up 3 bases; unmatched junction bases: 10. This chain's CDR3 is CASRVTQGNNQPQHF. CDR3 in DNA: TGTGCCAGCCGCGTGACACAGGGGAACAATCAGCCCCAGCATTTT.